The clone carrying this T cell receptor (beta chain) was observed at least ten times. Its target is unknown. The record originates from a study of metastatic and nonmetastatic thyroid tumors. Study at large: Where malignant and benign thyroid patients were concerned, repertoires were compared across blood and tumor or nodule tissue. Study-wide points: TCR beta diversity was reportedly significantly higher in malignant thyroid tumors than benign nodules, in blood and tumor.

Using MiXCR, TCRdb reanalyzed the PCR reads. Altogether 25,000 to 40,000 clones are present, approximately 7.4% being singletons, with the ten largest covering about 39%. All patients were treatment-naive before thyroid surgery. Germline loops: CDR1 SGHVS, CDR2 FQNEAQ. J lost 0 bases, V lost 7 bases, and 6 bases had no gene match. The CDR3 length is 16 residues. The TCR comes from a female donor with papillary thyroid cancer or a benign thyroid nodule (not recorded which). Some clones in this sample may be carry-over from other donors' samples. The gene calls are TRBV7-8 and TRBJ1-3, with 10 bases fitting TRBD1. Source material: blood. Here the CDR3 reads CASTWTGGPSGNTIYF. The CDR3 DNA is TGTGCCAGCACCTGGACAGGGGGACCCTCTGGAAACACCATATATTTT.